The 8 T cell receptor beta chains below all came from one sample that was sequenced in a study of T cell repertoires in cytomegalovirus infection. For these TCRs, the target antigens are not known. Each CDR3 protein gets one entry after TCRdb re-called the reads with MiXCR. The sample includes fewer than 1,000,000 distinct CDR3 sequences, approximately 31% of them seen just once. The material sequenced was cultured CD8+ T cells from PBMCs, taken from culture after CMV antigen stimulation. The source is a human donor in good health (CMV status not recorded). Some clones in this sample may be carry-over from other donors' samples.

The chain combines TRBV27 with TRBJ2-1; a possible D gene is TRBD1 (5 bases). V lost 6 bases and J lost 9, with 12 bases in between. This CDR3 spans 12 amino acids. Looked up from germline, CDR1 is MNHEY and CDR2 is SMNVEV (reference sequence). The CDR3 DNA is TGTGCCAGCAGAGGACCAGGGATTGAGCAGTTCTTC. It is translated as CASRGPGIEQFF.

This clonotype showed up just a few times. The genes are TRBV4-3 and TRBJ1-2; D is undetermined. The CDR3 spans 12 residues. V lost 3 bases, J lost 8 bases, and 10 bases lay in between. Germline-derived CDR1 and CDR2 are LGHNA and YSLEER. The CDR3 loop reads CASSQGHGGYTF. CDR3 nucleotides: TGCGCCAGCAGCCAGGGCCACGGAGGCTACACCTTC.

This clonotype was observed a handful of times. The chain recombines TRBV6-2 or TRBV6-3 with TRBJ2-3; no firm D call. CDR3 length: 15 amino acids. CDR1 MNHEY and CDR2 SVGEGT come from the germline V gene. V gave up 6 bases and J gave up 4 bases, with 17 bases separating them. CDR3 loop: CASSHVDGKPDTQYF. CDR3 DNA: TGTGCCAGCAGCCACGTCGACGGCAAACCAGATACGCAGTATTTT.

The CDR3 loop is CASSPQVTAKNIQYF. As DNA, the CDR3 is TGTGCCAGTAGTCCACAGGTGACCGCCAAAAACATTCAGTACTTC. The J gene is TRBJ2-4, the V gene TRBV19; weak D call: TRBD1 (5 bases). Per the germline V gene, CDR1 is LNHDA and CDR2 is SQIVND (reference sequence). The V end lost 5 bases, the J end lost 1 base, and 12 bases lay between the germline ends. This CDR3 region has 15 residues.

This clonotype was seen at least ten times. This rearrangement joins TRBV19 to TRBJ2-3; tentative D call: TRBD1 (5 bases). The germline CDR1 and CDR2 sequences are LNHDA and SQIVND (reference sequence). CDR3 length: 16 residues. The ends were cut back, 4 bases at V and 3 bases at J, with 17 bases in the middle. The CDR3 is CASSNIGPQGTDTQYF. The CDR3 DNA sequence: TGTGCCAGTAGTAACATCGGACCCCAGGGTACAGATACGCAGTATTTT.

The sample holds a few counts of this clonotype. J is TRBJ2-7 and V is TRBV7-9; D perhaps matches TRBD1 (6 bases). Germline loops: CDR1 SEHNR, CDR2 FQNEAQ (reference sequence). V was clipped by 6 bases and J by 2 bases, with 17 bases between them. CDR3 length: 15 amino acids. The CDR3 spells CASRRHDRPPYEQYF. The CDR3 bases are TGTGCCAGCAGGAGACATGACAGGCCACCCTACGAGCAGTACTTC.

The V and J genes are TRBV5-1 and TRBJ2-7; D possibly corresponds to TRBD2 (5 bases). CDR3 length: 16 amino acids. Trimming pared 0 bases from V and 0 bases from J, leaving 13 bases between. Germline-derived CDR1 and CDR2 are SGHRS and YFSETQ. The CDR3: CASSLGELISSYEQYV. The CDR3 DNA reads TGCGCCAGCAGCTTGGGGGAGTTAATCAGCTCCTACGAGCAGTACGTC.

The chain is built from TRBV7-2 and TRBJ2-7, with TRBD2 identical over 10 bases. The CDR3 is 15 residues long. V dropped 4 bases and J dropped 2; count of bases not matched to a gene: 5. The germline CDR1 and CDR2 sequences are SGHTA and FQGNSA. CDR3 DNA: TGTGCCAGCAGCTCCCCCGGGACTAGCGCCTACGAGCAGTACTTC. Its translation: CASSSPGTSAYEQYF.